The 32 T cell receptor beta chains reported below all come from one sample, sequenced in a study of T cell responses to AZD1222 COVID-19 vaccine. Sequenced by immunoSEQ multiplex PCR; TCRdb stores in-frame clones only, minus some. Here the sample spans 95,000 to 150,000 clones, 70% to 85% being singletons. Here the sequenced sample was peripheral blood, taken 28 days after the second AZD1222 dose. The origin of the receptors is an adult who received the AZD1222 COVID-19 vaccine.

The chain carries TRBV28 and TRBJ2-5; 7 bases line up with TRBD1. Germline CDR1 is MDHEN and CDR2 is SYDVKM. There are 14 residues in the CDR3. V lost 3 bases and J lost 0; bases outside the gene matches: 1. The chain's CDR3 is CASSLGQNQETQYF. The DNA of the CDR3 is TGTGCCAGCAGTTTGGGACAGAACCAAGAGACCCAGTACTTC.

Notes on this clone: Other DNA sequences in the sample encode the same CDR3. The chain recombines TRBV29-1 with TRBJ1-2; D is unclear. Germline V lookup: CDR1 SQVTM, CDR2 ANQGSEA. The CDR3 sequence is 10 residues long. The V gene lost 5 bases and the J gene lost 5 bases, with 6 bases spanning the gap. The CDR3 reads CSVSEYGYTF. The CDR3 region has the DNA TGCAGCGTTAGTGAGTATGGCTACACCTTC.

The chain joins TRBV5-4 to TRBJ2-7; maybe TRBD2 (5 bases). Germline values: CDR1 SGHNT, CDR2 YYREEE (reference sequence). The CDR3 sequence is 16 residues long. V lost 0 bases and J lost 0, with 13 bases in between. CDR3 protein: CASSLGRTGSSYEQYF. The CDR3 region has the DNA TGTGCCAGCAGCTTGGGACGAACGGGGAGCTCCTACGAGCAGTACTTC.

This chain connects TRBV10-3 to TRBJ1-5, with 7 bases aligning to TRBD1. From germline, CDR1 is ENHRY and CDR2 SYGVKD. The ends lost 4 bases at V and 6 bases at J; junction bases unmatched: 9. The CDR3 has 15 amino acids. The chain's CDR3 is CAISARQGGRQPQHF. In nucleotides, the CDR3 is TGTGCCATCAGTGCACGACAGGGTGGGCGTCAGCCCCAGCATTTT.

This clone was picked up a small number of times. V gene TRBV7-9 combines with J gene TRBJ1-5, with 10 bases aligning to TRBD1. V shed 4 bases, J shed 4 bases, and the junction held 4 bases outside the gene matches. The CDR3 has 15 residues. The germline gives CDR1 SEHNR, CDR2 FQNEAQ (reference sequence). CDR3 sequence: CASSSQDRGNQPQHF. Here the CDR3 DNA reads TGTGCCAGCAGCTCCCAGGACAGGGGGAATCAGCCCCAGCATTTT.

This rearrangement joins TRBV10-3 to TRBJ1-2; D gene unclear. Germline V CDR1 and CDR2: ENHRY, SYGVKD. V lost 4 bases and J 4 bases, leaving 13 bases between the germline ends. The CDR3 runs 14 residues. The CDR3 DNA follows: TGTGCCATCAGTGGAGGTTCGACCAGCTATGGCTACACCTTC. This encodes CAISGGSTSYGYTF.

This clone was detected once. The rearrangement uses TRBV7-9 and TRBJ1-2, with D hard to call. The V gene's germline CDR1 is SEHNR and CDR2 FQNEAQ (reference sequence). Deletions cut 1 base from V and 4 bases from J, with 4 bases between. This CDR3 is built from 12 residues. The CDR3 DNA reads TGTGCCAGCAGCTTAGACACCTATGGCTACACCTTC. This sequence encodes CASSLDTYGYTF.

In its sample, this clone was seen a few times. The chain employs TRBV19 and TRBJ2-7; maybe TRBD2 (5 bases). CDR1 and CDR2 (germline): LNHDA, SQIVND (reference sequence). This CDR3 is 14 amino acids long. The ends were cut back, 7 bases at V and 0 bases at J, with 13 bases in the middle. The CDR3 is CASIEGCGSYEQYF. CDR3 bases: TGTGCCAGTATAGAGGGCTGCGGCTCCTACGAGCAGTACTTC.

This chain joins TRBV19 and TRBJ2-3; no reliable D call. The CDR3 length is 13 residues. CDR1 is LNHDA and CDR2 is SQIVND in the germline V gene (reference sequence). With 4 bases removed from V and 8 bases from J, the gap between germline ends came to 13 bases. The CDR3 DNA reads TGTGCCAGTAGTACAAGTCTGAGTGTTACGCAGTATTTT. Encoded protein: CASSTSLSVTQYF.

This clone occurred a few times. The chain recombines TRBV28 with TRBJ2-7; D is unresolved. There are 12 residues in the CDR3. From germline, CDR1 is MDHEN and CDR2 SYDVKM. Trimming left V 5 bases short and J 10 bases short, with 15 bases between. CDR3 amino acids: CASSTALDLQYF. Here the CDR3 DNA reads TGTGCCAGCAGTACCGCTTTGGACCTCCAGTACTTC.

The DNA of the CDR3 is TGTGCCAGCGCGGGACCACAAGAGACCCAGTACTTC. It specifies CASAGPQETQYF. The chain has TRBV7-9 and TRBJ2-5; D may be TRBD2 (6 bases). This CDR3 region has 12 residues. Germline V gene sequence: CDR1 SEHNR, CDR2 FQNEAQ (reference sequence). Trimming took 8 bases from V and 2 from J, leaving 9 bases between them. The variable domain in full, completed from reference TRBV7-9 and TRBJ2-5, reads DTGVSQNPRHKITKRGQNVTFRCDPISEHNRLYWYRQTLGQGPEFLTYFQNEAQLEKSRLLSDRFSAERPKGSFSTLEIQRTEQGDSAMYLCASAGPQETQYFGPGTRLLVL.

The chain links TRBV6-2 or TRBV6-3 to TRBJ1-5; TRBD1 is a possible D gene (5 bases). This CDR3 comprises 14 residues. Looked up from germline, CDR1 is MNHEY and CDR2 is SVGEGT. Trimming removed 6 bases from V and 2 bases from J, with 11 bases in between. The CDR3 DNA reads TGTGCCAGCAGCCAGGGTATTCGCAATCAGCCCCAGCATTTT. Its protein product is CASSQGIRNQPQHF.

V gene TRBV7-8 combines with J gene TRBJ1-2, with TRBD1 identical over 9 bases. Germline V lookup: CDR1 SGHVS, CDR2 FQNEAQ. There are 15 residues in the CDR3. With 6 bases clipped from V and 5 bases from J, the junction kept 10 bases outside the gene matches. The chain's CDR3 is CASSLTGGASYGYTF. The CDR3 DNA follows: TGTGCCAGCAGTTTAACAGGGGGCGCGTCGTATGGCTACACCTTC.

The chain couples TRBV6-6 to TRBJ1-5; 7 nucleotides line up with TRBD1. V trimming: 7 bases; J trimming: 7 bases; junction bases outside the gene matches: 10. The CDR3 is 14 amino acids. The V gene's germline CDR1 is MNHNY and CDR2 SVGAGI (reference sequence). The CDR3 nucleotides read TGTGCCAGCACCAATCAACAGGGGCGACAGCCCCAGCATTTT. Translating it yields CASTNQQGRQPQHF.

This chain connects TRBV2 to TRBJ2-1; TRBD2 aligns across 9 bases. This CDR3 has 15 amino acids. Germline CDR1 is SNHLY and CDR2 is FYNNEI. With V trimmed by 4 bases and J by 6 bases, 7 bases remained unmatched. For the CDR3, the DNA is TGTGCCAGCAGTGGGGTGCTAGCGGGGATCAATGAGCAGTTCTTC. Translated: CASSGVLAGINEQFF.

Comments on this clone: Other nucleotide sequences from this sample produce the same CDR3. J is TRBJ1-5 and V is TRBV19; D is undetermined. Per germline, CDR1 LNHDA and CDR2 SQIVND (reference sequence). The CDR3 is 14 amino acids. V lost 1 base, J lost 2 bases, and 6 bases lay in between. CDR3 DNA: TGTGCCAGTAGTATAGGGCAGGGCAATCAGCCCCAGCATTTT. Its protein is CASSIGQGNQPQHF.

This clone was seen more than once but under ten times. The chain has TRBV7-6 and TRBJ1-3; unclear D gene. This CDR3 has 14 amino acids. Germline V CDR1 and CDR2: SGHVS, FNYEAQ. Trimming left V 5 bases short and J 0 bases short, with 8 bases between. In DNA, the CDR3 is TGTGCCAGCAGCCCGAGCAGCTCTGGAAACACCATATATTTT. Translation gives CASSPSSSGNTIYF.

The rearrangement links TRBV7-2 to TRBJ2-1, with 12 bases that match TRBD2. The CDR3 runs 18 residues. Germline V gene sequence: CDR1 SGHTA, CDR2 FQGNSA. V was pared by 1 base and J by 10 bases, with 14 bases of the junction left unmatched. The CDR3 DNA is TGTGCCAGCAGCTTAGGCCCCCGGACTAGCGGGGCCCTAGGGGAGCAGTTCTTC. Its translation is CASSLGPRTSGALGEQFF. Combining the CDR3 with reference TRBV7-2 and TRBJ2-1 gives the whole variable domain GAGVSQSPSNKVTEKGKDVELRCDPISGHTALYWYRQSLGQGLEFLIYFQGNSAPDKSGLPSDRFSAERTGGSVSTLTIQRTQQEDSAVYLCASSLGPRTSGALGEQFFGPGTRLTVL.

This clone has only one observation. The chain uses TRBV2 and TRBJ1-2, with D unclear. V lost 6 bases, J lost 5 bases, and 13 bases lay in between. Germline-derived CDR1 and CDR2 are SNHLY and FYNNEI. The CDR3 sequence is 13 residues long. The CDR3 protein is CASRKELGYGYTF. Here the CDR3 DNA reads TGTGCCAGCAGGAAGGAGCTCGGATATGGCTACACCTTC.

This rearrangement joins TRBV7-2 to TRBJ1-1; D not certain. Germline V gene data show CDR1 as SGHTA and CDR2 as FQGNSA. The germline V and J ends were trimmed by 5 bases and 0 bases, with 10 bases remaining between them. CDR3 length equals 14 residues. This CDR3 is CASSKGQLNTEAFF. For the CDR3, the DNA is TGTGCCAGCAGCAAAGGTCAGTTGAACACTGAAGCTTTCTTT.

The J gene is TRBJ1-1, the V gene TRBV4-3; D is uncertain. The CDR3 spans 14 residues. From germline, CDR1 is LGHNA and CDR2 YSLEER. V was shortened by 2 bases and J by 1 base, with 8 bases between the two germline ends. CDR3: CASSQKHRNTEAFF. CDR3 sequence (DNA): TGCGCCAGCAGCCAAAAACATAGGAACACTGAAGCTTTCTTT.

V is TRBV5-4 and J is TRBJ1-1, with a weak D call TRBD1 (6 bases). Between the trimmed V and J ends, which lost 5 bases and 0 bases, there was a span of 11 bases. The germline gives CDR1 SGHNT, CDR2 YYREEE (reference sequence). The CDR3 has 14 residues. CDR3 residues: CASSPQGVNTEAFF. DNA of the CDR3: TGTGCCAGCAGTCCACAGGGCGTGAACACTGAAGCTTTCTTT.

The CDR3 DNA follows: TGCGCCAGCAGTAAGGGACAGGGAGGAGATAATTCACCCCTCCACTTT. Residues: CASSKGQGGDNSPLHF. This rearrangement joins TRBV10-1 to TRBJ1-6; 9 nucleotides line up with TRBD1. The CDR3 runs to 16 residues. From germline, CDR1 is WNHNN and CDR2 SYGVQD (reference sequence). V was pared by 5 bases and J by 5 bases, with 7 bases of the junction left unmatched.

The chain is built from TRBV29-1 and TRBJ2-5; D unresolved. Germline-derived CDR1 and CDR2 are SQVTM and ANQGSEA. This CDR3 region has 12 residues. Trimming cost V 3 bases and J 5 bases, with 10 bases left between them. CDR3 nucleotide sequence: TGCAGCGTTGAGATGGGTACGGAGACCCAGTACTTC. Its protein is CSVEMGTETQYF. Supplemented by reference TRBV29-1 and TRBJ2-5, the full variable domain reads SAVISQKPSRDICQRGTSLTIQCQVDSQVTMMFWYRQQPGQSLTLIATANQGSEATYESGFVIDKFPISRPNLTFSTLTVSNMSPEDSSIYLCSVEMGTETQYFGPGTRLLVL.

The V and J genes are TRBV15 and TRBJ1-5; D unresolved. V shed 0 bases and J shed 0 bases, with 15 bases lying between them. The CDR3 loop spans 18 amino acids. Germline V CDR1 and CDR2: LNHNV, YYDKDF (reference sequence). CDR3 loop: CATSRDSPEFDSNQPQHF. For the CDR3, the DNA is TGTGCCACCAGCAGAGATTCGCCGGAGTTCGATAGCAATCAGCCCCAGCATTTT.

This chain connects TRBV7-8 to TRBJ1-5; D is possibly TRBD1 (5 bases). CDR3 length: 16 residues. CDR1 and CDR2 from the germline V gene are SGHVS and FQNEAQ. With 5 bases removed from V and 7 bases from J, the gap between germline ends came to 21 bases. The CDR3 DNA sequence: TGTGCCAGCAGCAAATTCACCGGGGCCGGCGGGCAGCCCCAGCATTTT. It encodes CASSKFTGAGGQPQHF.

The chain recombines TRBV11-2 with TRBJ1-3; D ambiguous. V was trimmed by 1 base and J by 3 bases, leaving 10 bases between them. The CDR3 totals 15 residues. Germline V gives CDR1 SGHAT, CDR2 FQNNGV. The CDR3 spells CASSLVSGVGNTIYF. CDR3 bases: TGTGCCAGCAGCTTAGTATCCGGGGTTGGAAACACCATATATTTT.

This clone was observed once. The V gene is TRBV9, the J gene TRBJ1-3; no definite D call. Germline lookup yields CDR1 SGDLS and CDR2 YYNGEE. CDR3 size: 14 residues. V was pared by 4 bases and J by 4 bases, with 12 bases between. This CDR3 is CASSPSGGGNTIYF. As DNA, the CDR3 is TGTGCCAGCAGCCCCTCTGGCGGCGGAAACACCATATATTTT.

The rearrangement links TRBV7-2 to TRBJ2-1; 10 bases line up with TRBD1. This CDR3 comprises 15 residues. The junction had 4 bases not matched to a gene; V was cut back by 1 base and J by 7 bases. CDR1 is SGHTA and CDR2 is FQGNSA in the germline V gene. The CDR3 spells CASSLVGTGENEQFF. DNA of the CDR3: TGTGCCAGCAGCTTAGTTGGGACAGGGGAAAATGAGCAGTTCTTC.

V gene TRBV15 combines with J gene TRBJ1-5; D uncertain. V was clipped by 0 bases and J by 0 bases, with 12 bases between them. The CDR3 totals 17 residues. Germline lookup yields CDR1 LNHNV and CDR2 YYDKDF (reference sequence). This CDR3 reads CATSRDEGDRSNQPQHF. The CDR3 region has the DNA TGTGCCACCAGCAGAGATGAGGGAGATCGTAGCAATCAGCCCCAGCATTTT.

The V and J genes are TRBV3-1 (or the pseudogene TRBV3-2) and TRBJ1-2, with a weak D call TRBD1 (6 bases). The V and J ends lost 4 bases and 8 bases respectively, with 17 bases between them. Germline V gene data show CDR1 as LGHDT and CDR2 as YNNKEL (reference sequence). There are 14 residues in the CDR3. CDR3 sequence reads: CASSLPWGAKGYTF. The CDR3 bases are TGTGCCAGCAGCCTTCCATGGGGGGCAAAGGGCTACACCTTC.

The V gene is TRBV29-1, the J gene TRBJ1-1; perhaps TRBD1 as D (5 bases). The V gene's germline CDR1 is SQVTM and CDR2 ANQGSEA. This CDR3 is 13 amino acids long. Trimming removed 8 bases from V and 4 bases from J, with 17 bases in between. CDR3 protein: CSPQRGQGTEAFF. In DNA, the CDR3 is TGCAGCCCACAACGAGGTCAGGGCACTGAAGCTTTCTTT.